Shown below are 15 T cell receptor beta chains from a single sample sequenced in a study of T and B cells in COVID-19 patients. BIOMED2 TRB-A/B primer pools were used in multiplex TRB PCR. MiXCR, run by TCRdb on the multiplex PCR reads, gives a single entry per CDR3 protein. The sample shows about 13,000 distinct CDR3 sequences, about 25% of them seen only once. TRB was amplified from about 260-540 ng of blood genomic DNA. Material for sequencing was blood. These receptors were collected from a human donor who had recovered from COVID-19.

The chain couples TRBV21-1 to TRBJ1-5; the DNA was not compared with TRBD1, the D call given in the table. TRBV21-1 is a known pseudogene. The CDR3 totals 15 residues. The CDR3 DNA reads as TGTGCCAGCAGCAGGGGACAGGGTGGCAATCAGCCCCAGCATTTT. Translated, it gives CASSRGQGGNQPQHF.

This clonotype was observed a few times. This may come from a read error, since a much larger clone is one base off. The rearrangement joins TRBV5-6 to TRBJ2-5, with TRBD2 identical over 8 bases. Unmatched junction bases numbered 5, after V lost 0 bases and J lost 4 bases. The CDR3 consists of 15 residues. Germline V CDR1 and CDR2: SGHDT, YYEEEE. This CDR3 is CASSLALRGGETQYF. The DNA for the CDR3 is TGTGCCAGCAGCTTGGCCTTACGGGGGGGAGAGACCCAGTACTTC.

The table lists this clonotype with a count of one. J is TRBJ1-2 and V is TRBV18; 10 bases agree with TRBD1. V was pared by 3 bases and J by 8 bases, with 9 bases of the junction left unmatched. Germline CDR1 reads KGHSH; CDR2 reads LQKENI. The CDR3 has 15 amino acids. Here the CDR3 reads CASSPPGQGNPGYTF. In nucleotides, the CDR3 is TGTGCCAGCTCACCCCCGGGACAGGGGAATCCCGGCTACACCTTC. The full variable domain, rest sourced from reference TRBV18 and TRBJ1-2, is NAGVMQNPRHLVRRRGQEARLRCSPMKGHSHVYWYRQLPEEGLKFMVYLQKENIIDESGMPKERFSAEFPKEGPSILRIQQVVRGDSAAYFCASSPPGQGNPGYTFGSGTRLTVV.

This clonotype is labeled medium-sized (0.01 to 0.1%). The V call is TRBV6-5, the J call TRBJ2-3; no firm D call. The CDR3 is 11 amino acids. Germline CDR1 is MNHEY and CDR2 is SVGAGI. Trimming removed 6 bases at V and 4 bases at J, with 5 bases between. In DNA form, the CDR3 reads TGTGCCAGCAGGGTTTCAGATACGCAGTATTTT. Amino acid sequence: CASRVSDTQYF.

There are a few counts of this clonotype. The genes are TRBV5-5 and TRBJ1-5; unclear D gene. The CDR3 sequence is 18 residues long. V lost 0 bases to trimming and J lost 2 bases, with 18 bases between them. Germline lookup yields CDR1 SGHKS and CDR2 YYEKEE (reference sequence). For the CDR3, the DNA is TGTGCCAGCAGCTTGGCCTTGACACCCGGACGCGGCAATCAGCCCCAGCATTTT. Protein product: CASSLALTPGRGNQPQHF.

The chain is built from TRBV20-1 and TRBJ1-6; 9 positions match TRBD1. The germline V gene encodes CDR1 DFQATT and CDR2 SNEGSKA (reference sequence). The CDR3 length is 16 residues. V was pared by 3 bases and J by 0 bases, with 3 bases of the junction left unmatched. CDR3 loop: CSARGQGNSYNSPLHF. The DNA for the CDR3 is TGCAGTGCTAGGGGACAGGGAAACTCCTATAATTCACCCCTCCACTTT.

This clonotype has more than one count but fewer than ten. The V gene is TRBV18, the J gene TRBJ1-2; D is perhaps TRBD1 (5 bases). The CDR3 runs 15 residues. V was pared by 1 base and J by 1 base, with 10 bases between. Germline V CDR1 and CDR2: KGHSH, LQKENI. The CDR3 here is CASSPHPTVNYGYTF. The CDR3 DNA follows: TGTGCCAGCTCACCACACCCGACAGTTAACTATGGCTACACCTTC.

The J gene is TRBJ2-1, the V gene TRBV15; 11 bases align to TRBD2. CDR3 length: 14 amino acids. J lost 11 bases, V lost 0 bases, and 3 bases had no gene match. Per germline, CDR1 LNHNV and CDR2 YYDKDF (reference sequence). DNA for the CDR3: TGTGCCACCAGCAGAGATAGCGGGGGGGAAAAGCAGTTCTTC. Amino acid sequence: CATSRDSGGEKQFF.

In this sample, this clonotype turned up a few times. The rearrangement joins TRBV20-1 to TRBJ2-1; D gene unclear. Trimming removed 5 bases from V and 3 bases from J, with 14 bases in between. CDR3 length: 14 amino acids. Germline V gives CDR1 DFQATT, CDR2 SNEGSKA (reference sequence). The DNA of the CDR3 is TGCAGTGCTCTCATTTCGCGCGTCTACAATGAGCAGTTCTTC. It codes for CSALISRVYNEQFF.

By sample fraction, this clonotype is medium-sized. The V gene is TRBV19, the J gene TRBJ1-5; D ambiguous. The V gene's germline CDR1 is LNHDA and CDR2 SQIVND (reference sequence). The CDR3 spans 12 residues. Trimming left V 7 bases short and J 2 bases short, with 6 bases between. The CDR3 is CASKIGNQPQHF. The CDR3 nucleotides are TGTGCCAGTAAGATCGGCAATCAGCCCCAGCATTTT.

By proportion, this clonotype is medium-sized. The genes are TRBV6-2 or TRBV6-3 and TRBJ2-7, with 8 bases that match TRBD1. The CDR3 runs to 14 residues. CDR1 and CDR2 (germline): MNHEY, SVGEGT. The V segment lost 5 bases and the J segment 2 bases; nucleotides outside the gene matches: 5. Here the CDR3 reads CASSVGQEPYEQYF. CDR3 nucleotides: TGTGCCAGCAGTGTGGGACAGGAGCCCTACGAGCAGTACTTC.

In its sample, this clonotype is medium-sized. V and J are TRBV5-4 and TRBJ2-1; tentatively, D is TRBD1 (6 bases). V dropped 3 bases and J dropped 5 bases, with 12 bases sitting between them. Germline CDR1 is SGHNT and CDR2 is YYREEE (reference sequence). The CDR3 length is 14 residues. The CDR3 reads CASSSPTGDNEQFF. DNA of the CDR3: TGTGCCAGCAGCTCGCCGACAGGAGACAATGAGCAGTTCTTC.

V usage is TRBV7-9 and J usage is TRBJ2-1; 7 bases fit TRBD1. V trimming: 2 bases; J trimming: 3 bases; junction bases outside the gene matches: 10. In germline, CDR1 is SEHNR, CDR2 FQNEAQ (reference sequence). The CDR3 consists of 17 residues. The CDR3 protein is CASSLIFTGQIYNEQFF. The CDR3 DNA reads TGTGCCAGCAGCTTAATATTCACGGGACAGATCTACAATGAGCAGTTCTTC.

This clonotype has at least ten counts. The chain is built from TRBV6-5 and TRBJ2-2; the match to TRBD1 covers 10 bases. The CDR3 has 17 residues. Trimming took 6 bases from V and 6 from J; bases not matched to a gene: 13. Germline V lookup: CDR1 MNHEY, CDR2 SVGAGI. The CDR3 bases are TGTGCCAGCAGCCTCTTCGACAGGGGGCCGAGTTCCGGGGAGCTGTTTTTT. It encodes CASSLFDRGPSSGELFF.

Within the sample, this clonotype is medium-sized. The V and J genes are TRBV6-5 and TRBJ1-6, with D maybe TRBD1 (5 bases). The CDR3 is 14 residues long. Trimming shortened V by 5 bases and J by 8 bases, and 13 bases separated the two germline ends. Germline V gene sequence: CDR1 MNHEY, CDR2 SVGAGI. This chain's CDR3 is CASSIRVSDSPLHF. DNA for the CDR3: TGTGCCAGCAGTATCAGGGTTTCCGATTCACCCCTCCACTTT.